Below are 32 T cell receptor beta chains sequenced from a single sample in a study of cytomegalovirus exposure and HLA in healthy donors. Both 60 Vbeta primers and 13 Jbeta primers went into the PCR. Assay used: immunoSEQ multiplex PCR; TCRdb lists only in-frame clones, some missing. Among some 150,000 clones listed, approximately 80% were seen once. Source material: PBMCs. The receptors originated from a female donor in good health and CMV-seronegative.

This clone was counted a single time. The rearrangement joins TRBV18 to TRBJ1-3; tentative D call: TRBD1 (6 bases). The length of the CDR3 is 14 residues. Looked up from germline, CDR1 is KGHSH and CDR2 is LQKENI. With 2 bases removed from V and 2 bases from J, the gap between germline ends came to 7 bases. CDR3 loop: CASSPAGAGNTIYF. DNA for the CDR3: TGTGCCAGCTCACCAGCAGGGGCTGGAAACACCATATATTTT. Variable domain in full (rest from reference TRBV18 and TRBJ1-3): NAGVMQNPRHLVRRRGQEARLRCSPMKGHSHVYWYRQLPEEGLKFMVYLQKENIIDESGMPKERFSAEFPKEGPSILRIQQVVRGDSAAYFCASSPAGAGNTIYFGEGSWLTVV.

The chain recombines TRBV7-2 with TRBJ1-5; no firm D call. Trimming shortened V by 7 bases and J by 5 bases, and 12 bases separated the two germline ends. The germline V gene encodes CDR1 SGHTA and CDR2 FQGNSA. The CDR3 contains 13 residues. The CDR3 sequence: CASILGGDQPQHF. The CDR3 region has the DNA TGTGCCAGCATCCTGGGAGGAGATCAGCCCCAGCATTTT.

The V and J genes are TRBV28 and TRBJ1-1; the D gene is possibly TRBD1 (5 bases). Per germline, CDR1 MDHEN and CDR2 SYDVKM. Trimming shortened V by 5 bases and J by 0 bases, and 13 bases separated the two germline ends. The CDR3 length is 15 residues. The CDR3 DNA follows: TGTGCCAGCAGTCGCCGGGGGAACATGAACACTGAAGCTTTCTTT. Protein: CASSRRGNMNTEAFF.

The CDR3, as DNA: TGCGCCAGCAGAGGTCAGACAGGGTCGGATTCACCCCTCCACTTT. This gives the protein CASRGQTGSDSPLHF. The rearrangement uses TRBV5-1 and TRBJ1-6; 7 nucleotides line up with TRBD1. In germline, CDR1 is SGHRS, CDR2 YFSETQ. CDR3 length: 15 amino acids. Trimming removed 5 bases from V and 8 bases from J; junction bases left unmatched: 10.

The chain uses TRBV9 and TRBJ2-2, with TRBD1 matching over 7 bases. Germline lookup yields CDR1 SGDLS and CDR2 YYNGEE. The CDR3 consists of 13 residues. V trimming: 2 bases; J trimming: 6 bases; junction bases outside the gene matches: 1. The CDR3 DNA follows: TGTGCCAGCAGCGTTACAGGGGCCGGGGAGCTGTTTTTT. Its protein product is CASSVTGAGELFF.

The chain is built from TRBV12-5 and TRBJ1-6; D possibly corresponds to TRBD1 (6 bases). This CDR3 contains 15 residues. Trimming took off 6 bases at V and 6 bases at J, with 15 bases between the two ends. Germline CDR1 LGHNT, CDR2 FRNRAP. CDR3 protein: CASGLRGGGNSPLHF. CDR3 coding DNA: TGTGCTAGTGGCCTTAGGGGGGGAGGTAATTCACCCCTCCACTTT.

Worth noting for this clone: This sample also contains other DNA sequences that code for the same CDR3. The chain couples TRBV19 to TRBJ1-1; 7 bases are a match to TRBD1. Per the germline V gene, CDR1 is LNHDA and CDR2 is SQIVND (reference sequence). The CDR3 is 14 amino acids. Unmatched junction bases numbered 3, after V lost 4 bases and J lost 1 base. The CDR3 DNA follows: TGTGCCAGTAGTACGCGACAGGGGAACACTGAAGCTTTCTTT. Protein sequence: CASSTRQGNTEAFF.

The chain combines TRBV7-6 with TRBJ1-1; TRBD1 is a possible D gene (6 bases). The CDR3 sequence is 15 residues long. V was pared by 6 bases and J by 4 bases, with 18 bases between. The germline gives CDR1 SGHVS, CDR2 FNYEAQ. CDR3 loop: CASRRSSGVGTEAFF. CDR3 bases: TGTGCCAGCAGACGATCTTCAGGGGTGGGCACTGAAGCTTTCTTT.

This rearrangement joins TRBV6-5 to TRBJ1-3; D perhaps matches TRBD1 (5 bases). CDR1 MNHEY and CDR2 SVGAGI come from the germline V gene. This CDR3 has 16 amino acids. Trimming stripped 0 bases from V and 4 bases from J, with 13 bases between. The CDR3 DNA follows: TGTGCCAGCAGTTACTCGAGTCAGGGTGCGGGAAACACCATATATTTT. It encodes CASSYSSQGAGNTIYF.

This clone was found a few times. V gene TRBV9 combines with J gene TRBJ2-3; D call uncertain. Germline values: CDR1 SGDLS, CDR2 YYNGEE. The CDR3 loop spans 14 amino acids. The germline V and J ends were trimmed by 0 bases and 1 base, with 6 bases remaining between them. CDR3 residues: CASSVGAGTDTQYF. DNA for the CDR3: TGTGCCAGCAGCGTAGGAGCCGGCACAGATACGCAGTATTTT. The full variable domain, with the rest looked up from reference TRBV9 and TRBJ2-3, is DSGVTQTPKHLITATGQRVTLRCSPRSGDLSVYWYQQSLDQGLQFLIQYYNGEERAKGNILERFSAQQFPDLHSELNLSSLELGDSALYFCASSVGAGTDTQYFGPGTRLTVL.

The CDR3 sequence is CASRWTSGTLETQYF. CDR3 DNA: TGTGCCAGCAGATGGACTAGCGGGACTCTGGAGACCCAGTACTTC. The chain links TRBV2 to TRBJ2-5, with 12 bases fitting TRBD2. The CDR3 sequence is 15 residues long. Losses at the gene ends were 6 bases for V and 5 bases for J; bases not matched to a gene: 7. Germline CDR1 SNHLY, CDR2 FYNNEI.

The rearrangement uses TRBV9 and TRBJ2-1; 9 positions agree with TRBD2. The CDR3 consists of 15 residues. Looked up from germline, CDR1 is SGDLS and CDR2 is YYNGEE. Trimming at V came to 0 bases and at J to 10 bases, leaving 8 bases not matched to a gene. This chain's CDR3 is CASSVDGGGAGEQFF. CDR3 nucleotide sequence: TGTGCCAGCAGCGTAGACGGCGGGGGGGCGGGGGAGCAGTTCTTC. The complete variable domain, with remaining parts taken from reference TRBV9 and TRBJ2-1, reads DSGVTQTPKHLITATGQRVTLRCSPRSGDLSVYWYQQSLDQGLQFLIQYYNGEERAKGNILERFSAQQFPDLHSELNLSSLELGDSALYFCASSVDGGGAGEQFFGPGTRLTVL.

The chain recombines TRBV5-1 with TRBJ2-1, with TRBD2 matching over 7 bases. Germline CDR1 reads SGHRS; CDR2 reads YFSETQ. This CDR3 region has 17 residues. V dropped 0 bases and J dropped 0; count of bases not matched to a gene: 6. In nucleotides, the CDR3 is TGCGCCAGCAGCTTGGAGGGAGGGCCGAGCTCCTACAATGAGCAGTTCTTC. It is translated as CASSLEGGPSSYNEQFF.

This clone was recorded a few times. The J gene is TRBJ1-3, the V gene TRBV7-8, with D tentatively TRBD1 (5 bases). With 4 bases removed from V and 4 bases from J, the gap between germline ends came to 8 bases. Germline lookup yields CDR1 SGHVS and CDR2 FQNEAQ. The length of the CDR3 is 13 residues. This CDR3 is CASSSGQGNTIYF. The CDR3 coding sequence is TGTGCCAGCAGCTCAGGACAAGGAAACACCATATATTTT.

The chain employs TRBV4-3 and TRBJ2-5; weak D call: TRBD1 (6 bases). The end of the DNA aligns better with TRBJ2-7, so the J call may be wrong. The V gene's germline CDR1 is LGHNA and CDR2 YSLEER. This CDR3 spans 15 amino acids. This chain's CDR3 is CASSPLAWGPYEQYF. The DNA of the CDR3 is TGCGCCAGCAGCCCCCTAGCATGGGGGCCCTACGAGCAGTACTTC.

This rearrangement joins TRBV19 to TRBJ1-2, with TRBD1 as a possible D gene (5 bases). The CDR3 spans 15 residues. From germline, CDR1 is LNHDA and CDR2 SQIVND (reference sequence). Deletions cut 5 bases from V and 7 bases from J, with 20 bases between. The CDR3 region has the DNA TGTGCCAGTAGTTGGCCGGGGGGACGGACTGGTGGCTACACCTTC. Its translation: CASSWPGGRTGGYTF.

This chain links TRBV5-1 with TRBJ1-2; possible D gene TRBD1, 6 bases. The germline V and J ends were trimmed by 4 bases and 4 bases, with 17 bases remaining between them. The CDR3 length is 15 residues. CDR1 is SGHRS and CDR2 is YFSETQ in the germline V gene. As DNA, the CDR3 is TGCGCCAGCAGCCCAACAGGGATAGGTGGCTATGGCTACACCTTC. Translated, it gives CASSPTGIGGYGYTF.

This chain connects TRBV28 to TRBJ1-2; perhaps TRBD1 as D (6 bases). The CDR3 totals 12 residues. CDR1 MDHEN and CDR2 SYDVKM come from the germline V gene. V dropped 2 bases and J dropped 10 bases, with 11 bases sitting between them. This CDR3 reads CASSLTGQFYTF. The CDR3 DNA reads TGTGCCAGCAGTTTAACAGGACAGTTCTACACCTTC.

CDR3 nucleotides: TGTGCCAGCCTTTACCGGTACGGGGGTGGAAATGAGCAGTTCTTC. It specifies CASLYRYGGGNEQFF. The rearrangement uses TRBV6-5 and TRBJ2-1; perhaps TRBD2 as D (6 bases). Germline V gene lookup returns CDR1 MNHEY and CDR2 SVGAGI. The CDR3 runs to 15 residues. V lost 8 bases and J lost 7, with 21 bases in between.

This chain connects TRBV9 to TRBJ1-3; 7 bases fit TRBD1. With 3 bases clipped from V and 4 bases from J, the junction kept 13 bases outside the gene matches. Germline CDR1 is SGDLS and CDR2 is YYNGEE. This CDR3 has 17 amino acids. The CDR3 sequence is CASSARTGTQLGNTIYF. For the CDR3, the DNA is TGTGCCAGCAGCGCGCGGACAGGTACTCAATTGGGAAACACCATATATTTT.

CDR3 loop: CASSPRGAPSLSGNTIYF. DNA of the CDR3: TGTGCCAGCAGCCCCAGGGGAGCCCCTTCCCTCTCTGGAAACACCATATATTTT. The rearrangement uses TRBV7-9 and TRBJ1-3; TRBD1 is a possible D gene (6 bases). From germline, CDR1 is SEHNR and CDR2 FQNEAQ (reference sequence). The CDR3 totals 18 residues. Trimming pared 5 bases from V and 0 bases from J, leaving 20 bases between.

Only one count was recorded for this clone. The chain recombines TRBV4-2 with TRBJ2-7; D is perhaps TRBD1 (6 bases). V lost 0 bases, J lost 3 bases, and 18 bases lay in between. The CDR3 is made up of 17 amino acids. Germline V lookup: CDR1 LGHNA, CDR2 YNFKEQ. CDR3 nucleotide sequence: TGTGCCAGCAGCCAAGAAGGGTCCGGACAGTGGCTCTACGAGCAGTACTTC. Protein product: CASSQEGSGQWLYEQYF.

V usage is TRBV7-3 and J usage is TRBJ2-2, with TRBD2 matching over 8 bases. Germline CDR1 and CDR2: SGHTA and FQGTGA. J was trimmed by 8 bases and V by 1 base; bases with no gene match: 6. The CDR3 extends over 15 amino acids. The CDR3 reads CASSLMRLAQGELFF. DNA for the CDR3: TGTGCCAGCAGCTTAATGAGACTAGCGCAAGGGGAGCTGTTTTTT.

The V gene is TRBV30, the J gene TRBJ1-1, with a tentative D call TRBD1 (5 bases). Trimming left V 4 bases short and J 1 base short, with 7 bases between. Germline loops: CDR1 GTSNPN, CDR2 SVGIG (reference sequence). The CDR3 loop spans 12 amino acids. This CDR3 reads CAWNQGNTEAFF. In DNA form, the CDR3 reads TGTGCCTGGAATCAGGGGAACACTGAAGCTTTCTTT.

The CDR3 spells CASSYSTRLNTEAFF. DNA for the CDR3: TGTGCCAGCAGTTACTCGACACGGCTGAACACTGAAGCTTTCTTT. The rearrangement joins TRBV6-5 to TRBJ1-1; D remains unclear. The CDR3 is made up of 15 amino acids. V lost 0 bases to trimming and J lost 0 bases, with 8 bases between them. Germline-derived CDR1 and CDR2 are MNHEY and SVGAGI.

V is TRBV5-1 and J is TRBJ2-3; TRBD2 agrees at 12 bases. The CDR3 is made up of 15 amino acids. V gave up 4 bases and J gave up 3 bases; unmatched junction bases: 3. Germline V gene data show CDR1 as SGHRS and CDR2 as YFSETQ. The CDR3 DNA reads TGCGCCAGCAGCAAGACTAGCGGGAGAACAGATACGCAGTATTTT. Its protein product is CASSKTSGRTDTQYF. Full variable domain (outside the CDR3, taken from reference TRBV5-1 and TRBJ2-3): KAGVTQTPRYLIKTRGQQVTLSCSPISGHRSVSWYQQTPGQGLQFLFEYFSETQRNKGNFPGRFSGRQFSNSRSEMNVSTLELGDSALYLCASSKTSGRTDTQYFGPGTRLTVL.

Points on this clone: The identical CDR3 is also encoded by other nucleotide sequences in the sample. This chain joins TRBV7-2 and TRBJ2-7; D uncertain. The CDR3 spans 11 residues. Deletions cut 2 bases from V and 4 bases from J, with 3 bases between. The germline gives CDR1 SGHTA, CDR2 FQGNSA. CDR3 residues: CASSLYYEQYF. DNA for the CDR3: TGTGCCAGCAGCTTATATTACGAGCAGTACTTC. The whole variable domain, filled in from reference TRBV7-2 and TRBJ2-7, reads GAGVSQSPSNKVTEKGKDVELRCDPISGHTALYWYRQSLGQGLEFLIYFQGNSAPDKSGLPSDRFSAERTGGSVSTLTIQRTQQEDSAVYLCASSLYYEQYFGPGTRLTVT.

The V gene is TRBV4-3, the J gene TRBJ1-1, with TRBD1 identical over 7 bases. V was clipped by 4 bases and J by 2 bases; unmatched bases: 10. The CDR3 contains 16 residues. Germline values: CDR1 LGHNA, CDR2 YSLEER. The CDR3 DNA reads as TGCGCCAGCAGCCGAATTAACAGGGGAGGAAACACTGAAGCTTTCTTT. Its protein is CASSRINRGGNTEAFF.

The table lists this clone with a few counts. The chain couples TRBV4-2 to TRBJ2-1; 10 bases agree with TRBD2. V lost 7 bases, J lost 4 bases, and 10 bases stayed unmatched. CDR3 length equals 16 residues. Per the germline V gene, CDR1 is LGHNA and CDR2 is YNFKEQ. CDR3 protein: CASTVIAGGVYNEQFF. The CDR3 DNA follows: TGTGCCAGCACCGTCATAGCGGGGGGCGTTTACAATGAGCAGTTCTTC.

With respect to this clone: Other DNA sequences of this sample code for an identical CDR3. The chain carries TRBV9 and TRBJ1-5, with D perhaps matching TRBD1 (6 bases). V was cut by 0 bases and J by 3 bases, with 7 bases left in between. The CDR3 contains 14 residues. Germline V gene lookup returns CDR1 SGDLS and CDR2 YYNGEE. CDR3 residues: CASSVGTVNQPQHF. CDR3 nucleotide sequence: TGTGCCAGCAGCGTAGGGACAGTCAATCAGCCCCAGCATTTT.

A note on this clone: The junction and the germline gene differ at one end; a read error may be behind it. This chain uses TRBV7-7 with TRBJ2-5; the D gene is possibly TRBD2 (7 bases). The V gene's germline CDR1 is SSHAT and CDR2 FNYEAQ (reference sequence). This CDR3 has 14 residues. As DNA, the CDR3 is TGTGCTAGCAGCCTCAACAGGGAGGGAGAGACCCAGTACTTC. Translation: CASSLNREGETQYF.

The CDR3 DNA sequence: TGTGCCATCAGTGAGGGGGGGACAGGGCATCAGCCCCAGCATTTT. It yields the protein CAISEGGTGHQPQHF. The V and J genes are TRBV10-3 and TRBJ1-5; 9 bases fit TRBD1. The germline CDR1 and CDR2 sequences are ENHRY and SYGVKD. This CDR3 is 15 amino acids long. The junction had 4 bases not matched to a gene; V was cut back by 2 bases and J by 5 bases.